A single sample gave rise to the 27 T cell receptor beta chains below, sequenced in a study of shared clonotypes between healthy human individuals. CD45RO-negative cells were positively selected for CCR7, leaving out terminally differentiated effector memory CD45RA+ cells. The repertoire was sequenced with immunoSEQ multiplex PCR; TCRdb's copy has only in-frame clones and lacks some. The data show some 2.1 million clones, 85% to 95% seen once. Sequenced: naive CD8+ T cells from PBMCs. These receptors came from a man aged 18 to 35 in good health. Some clones in this sample may be carry-over from other donors' samples.

The genes are TRBV15 and TRBJ2-3; D assignment may be TRBD1 or TRBD2 (5 bases each). CDR3 length: 15 amino acids. V was pared by 3 bases and J by 2 bases, with 12 bases between. CDR1 and CDR2 (germline): LNHNV, YYDKDF (reference sequence). CDR3 amino acids: CATSSRGSITDTQYF. As DNA, the CDR3 is TGTGCCACCAGCAGCCGGGGCAGTATCACAGATACGCAGTATTTT. The full variable domain, in which reference TRBV15 and TRBJ2-3 provide the parts outside the CDR3, is DAMVIQNPRYQVTQFGKPVTLSCSQTLNHNVMYWYQQKSSQAPKLLFHYYDKDFNNEADTPDNFQSRRPNTSFCFLDIRSPGLGDTAMYLCATSSRGSITDTQYFGPGTRLTVL.

A single count supports this clone. This chain joins TRBV4-2 and TRBJ2-6; TRBD1 aligns across 8 bases. Germline CDR1 reads LGHNA; CDR2 reads YNFKEQ. This CDR3 comprises 14 residues. V lost 5 bases, J lost 12 bases, and 9 bases stayed unmatched. In DNA, the CDR3 is TGTGCCAGCAGCGCCCCGGACAGGGCGTCCGTCCTGACTTTC. Translation gives CASSAPDRASVLTF.

There are a few counts of this clone. The chain uses TRBV27 and TRBJ2-2; D not certain. CDR1 and CDR2 from the germline V gene are MNHEY and SMNVEV (reference sequence). The CDR3 is made up of 12 amino acids. Trimming removed 5 bases from V and 6 bases from J, with 7 bases in between. The CDR3 region has the DNA TGTGCCAGCAGTCCTTACCCCGGGGAGCTGTTTTTT. Protein product: CASSPYPGELFF.

This chain joins TRBV19 and TRBJ1-4, with D maybe TRBD1 (5 bases). V was cut by 6 bases and J by 3 bases, with 11 bases left in between. Per the germline V gene, CDR1 is LNHDA and CDR2 is SQIVND (reference sequence). There are 14 residues in the CDR3. CDR3 DNA: TGTGCCAGTAGGGAGGGACGGTCTAATGAAAAACTGTTTTTT. Residues: CASREGRSNEKLFF.

In its sample, this clone was seen a few times. The chain has TRBV5-1 and TRBJ1-1, with a tentative D call TRBD1 (5 bases). The V gene lost 6 bases and the J gene lost 1 base, with 10 bases spanning the gap. The CDR3 extends over 13 amino acids. The germline gives CDR1 SGHRS, CDR2 YFSETQ. CDR3 sequence (DNA): TGCGCCAGCACCGAGACAGCGAACACTGAAGCTTTCTTT. This gives the protein CASTETANTEAFF.

This chain links TRBV7-9 with TRBJ2-5; possibly TRBD2 for D (5 bases). V dropped 5 bases and J dropped 4 bases, with 14 bases sitting between them. This CDR3 is 14 amino acids long. Looked up from germline, CDR1 is SEHNR and CDR2 is FQNEAQ (reference sequence). The CDR3 sequence: CASSEGGGGETQYF. DNA for the CDR3: TGTGCCAGCAGCGAAGGCGGCGGAGGAGAGACCCAGTACTTC.

This chain joins TRBV6-4 and TRBJ1-2; D is possibly TRBD1 (5 bases). Germline CDR1 reads MRHNA; CDR2 reads SNTAGT. Trimming stripped 0 bases from V and 8 bases from J, with 13 bases between. The CDR3 is 14 amino acids. CDR3 coding DNA: TGTGCCAGCAGTGACTCGATGTCAGGGAGAGGCTACACCTTC. Translating gives CASSDSMSGRGYTF.

The chain combines TRBV9 with TRBJ2-3; the match to TRBD2 covers 10 bases. The CDR3 consists of 16 residues. Trimming removed 4 bases from V and 2 bases from J; junction bases left unmatched: 7. Germline V gene sequence: CDR1 SGDLS, CDR2 YYNGEE. CDR3 nucleotides: TGTGCCAGCAGCTCCGGACTAGCGGAGTACACAGATACGCAGTATTTT. Protein: CASSSGLAEYTDTQYF.

The chain has TRBV9 and TRBJ1-4; D is unclear. V was trimmed by 3 bases and J by 0 bases, leaving 12 bases between them. The CDR3 runs to 16 residues. Germline V gene data show CDR1 as SGDLS and CDR2 as YYNGEE. The CDR3 sequence: CASSASGWATNEKLFF. The CDR3 DNA follows: TGTGCCAGCAGCGCCAGTGGGTGGGCAACTAATGAAAAACTGTTTTTT.

This chain uses TRBV15 with TRBJ1-5; D possibly corresponds to TRBD1 (5 bases). V dropped 3 bases and J dropped 6 bases, with 18 bases sitting between them. The V gene's germline CDR1 is LNHNV and CDR2 YYDKDF (reference sequence). The CDR3 consists of 16 residues. CDR3 protein: CATSSDLWGDGQPQHF. DNA for the CDR3: TGTGCCACCAGCAGCGACCTTTGGGGGGATGGTCAGCCCCAGCATTTT.

The chain couples TRBV27 to TRBJ1-5; possible D gene TRBD1, 6 bases. This CDR3 region has 14 residues. Germline V CDR1 and CDR2: MNHEY, SMNVEV (reference sequence). The germline V and J ends were trimmed by 4 bases and 6 bases, with 13 bases remaining between them. The CDR3 region has the DNA TGTGCCAGCAGTTCCCCAGGGGTAGGTCAGCCCCAGCATTTT. It codes for CASSSPGVGQPQHF.

The V and J genes are TRBV6-1 and TRBJ2-2; 7 bases fit TRBD2. This CDR3 has 17 amino acids. V was clipped by 0 bases and J by 6 bases; unmatched bases: 10. CDR1 and CDR2 (germline): MNHNS, SASEGT. The CDR3 sequence: CASSEALKGGSAGELFF. DNA of the CDR3: TGTGCCAGCAGTGAAGCGCTGAAAGGCGGGAGCGCCGGGGAGCTGTTTTTT.

The chain uses TRBV7-9 and TRBJ2-3, with unresolved D. Germline V gives CDR1 SEHNR, CDR2 FQNEAQ (reference sequence). This CDR3 has 14 amino acids. Trimming shortened V by 1 base and J by 4 bases, and 9 bases separated the two germline ends. The CDR3 region is CASSLVQEADTQYF. The CDR3 coding sequence is TGTGCCAGCAGCTTAGTTCAAGAAGCAGATACGCAGTATTTT. Complete variable domain (other parts from reference TRBV7-9 and TRBJ2-3): DTGVSQNPRHKITKRGQNVTFRCDPISEHNRLYWYRQTLGQGPEFLTYFQNEAQLEKSRLLSDRFSAERPKGSFSTLEIQRTEQGDSAMYLCASSLVQEADTQYFGPGTRLTVL.

The chain links TRBV30 to TRBJ2-7; 7 bases agree with TRBD2. The CDR3 runs 15 residues. Germline V lookup: CDR1 GTSNPN, CDR2 SVGIG (reference sequence). Trimming took 1 base from V and 4 from J; bases not matched to a gene: 10. CDR3: CAWSELAGAGYEQYF. The CDR3 bases are TGTGCCTGGAGTGAATTGGCGGGAGCAGGTTACGAGCAGTACTTC.

The chain employs TRBV6-5 and TRBJ1-2; weak D call: TRBD1 (5 bases). The CDR3 contains 15 residues. Trimming shortened V by 0 bases and J by 7 bases, and 15 bases separated the two germline ends. Germline CDR1 and CDR2: MNHEY and SVGAGI. CDR3 sequence: CASSYSLGQGSGYTF. The DNA for the CDR3 is TGTGCCAGCAGTTACTCCTTAGGGCAGGGAAGTGGCTACACCTTC.

J is TRBJ2-1 and V is TRBV27; D remains ambiguous. CDR3 size: 12 residues. V shed 4 bases and J shed 10 bases, with 11 bases lying between them. Per the germline V gene, CDR1 is MNHEY and CDR2 is SMNVEV (reference sequence). Here the CDR3 DNA reads TGTGCCAGCAGTTACCCCCCTGGGGAGCAGTTCTTC. This translates into CASSYPPGEQFF.

The V gene is TRBV4-3, the J gene TRBJ2-5, with TRBD1 matching 8 bases. Germline assignment: CDR1 LGHNA and CDR2 YSLEER. Losses at the gene ends were 0 bases for V and 5 bases for J; bases not matched to a gene: 8. The CDR3 totals 16 residues. The CDR3 nucleotides are TGCGCCAGCAGCCAAGATTGGCAGGGGGCTTGGGAGACCCAGTACTTC. It translates to CASSQDWQGAWETQYF.

This chain joins TRBV7-3 and TRBJ2-3; D is uncertain. Between the trimmed V and J ends, which lost 1 base and 0 bases, there was a span of 11 bases. Germline CDR1 reads SGHTA; CDR2 reads FQGTGA. There are 16 residues in the CDR3. CDR3 loop: CASSLKATRSTDTQYF. CDR3 sequence (DNA): TGTGCCAGCAGCTTAAAGGCTACGCGAAGCACAGATACGCAGTATTTT.

The chain carries TRBV13 and TRBJ2-7; no firm D call. The CDR3 is 13 residues long. The germline V and J ends were trimmed by 0 bases and 2 bases, with 5 bases remaining between them. The germline V gene has CDR1 PRHDT and CDR2 FYEKMQ (reference sequence). The CDR3 bases are TGTGCCAGCAGCTTAGGGGCCACCTACGAGCAGTACTTC. Its translation is CASSLGATYEQYF.

Details on this clone: Distinct nucleotide sequences in the sample also encode this CDR3. J is TRBJ1-1 and V is TRBV28; the D gene is possibly TRBD1 (5 bases). CDR1 is MDHEN, CDR2 SYDVKM, per germline. V was trimmed by 2 bases and J by 2 bases, leaving 6 bases between them. This CDR3 region has 13 residues. CDR3 residues: CASSLRGNTEAFF. DNA of the CDR3: TGTGCCAGCAGTTTAAGGGGAAACACTGAAGCTTTCTTT.

The rearrangement joins TRBV28 to TRBJ2-6; D uncertain. Germline V gene lookup returns CDR1 MDHEN and CDR2 SYDVKM. The CDR3 loop spans 13 amino acids. Trimming removed 11 bases from V and 2 bases from J, with 10 bases in between. The CDR3 DNA is TGTGCCGACCCGGTGGCTGGGGCCAACGTCCTGACTTTC. Translation: CADPVAGANVLTF.

The chain links TRBV7-9 to TRBJ2-1; 8 bases line up with TRBD1. The CDR3 sequence is 15 residues long. Germline V lookup: CDR1 SEHNR, CDR2 FQNEAQ (reference sequence). Trimming cost V 6 bases and J 6 bases; bases outside gene matches: 10. Written as DNA, the CDR3 is TGTGCCAGCAGTCAGAAAAGACAGGGGTTCAATGAGCAGTTCTTC. Translated: CASSQKRQGFNEQFF. Full variable domain (outside the CDR3, taken from reference TRBV7-9 and TRBJ2-1): DTGVSQNPRHKITKRGQNVTFRCDPISEHNRLYWYRQTLGQGPEFLTYFQNEAQLEKSRLLSDRFSAERPKGSFSTLEIQRTEQGDSAMYLCASSQKRQGFNEQFFGPGTRLTVL.

V is TRBV6-1 and J is TRBJ1-1; D is unclear. Germline CDR1 is MNHNS and CDR2 is SASEGT. The CDR3 runs 10 residues. V lost 7 bases and J 6 bases, leaving 6 bases between the germline ends. CDR3 DNA sequence: TGTGCCAGCATCTCGGCTGAAGCTTTCTTT. Encoded protein: CASISAEAFF.

This clone was detected once. The rearrangement links TRBV7-8 to TRBJ2-7, with 8 positions matching TRBD2. Germline CDR1 is SGHVS and CDR2 is FQNEAQ. V was clipped by 5 bases and J by 4 bases; unmatched bases: 16. The CDR3 contains 17 residues. This CDR3 reads CASSPLAGTRLSYEQYF. The CDR3 region has the DNA TGTGCCAGCAGCCCTCTTGCCGGGACTAGGTTGTCGTACGAGCAGTACTTC.

This clone was detected only a few times. The chain employs TRBV18 and TRBJ2-2, with 7 bases fitting TRBD1. In germline, CDR1 is KGHSH, CDR2 LQKENI. The CDR3 covers 14 residues. The junction had 8 bases not matched to a gene; V was cut back by 10 bases and J by 3 bases. The CDR3 sequence is CATRTGRDTGELFF. CDR3 DNA: TGTGCCACTCGGACAGGTAGAGACACCGGGGAGCTGTTTTTT.

The chain carries TRBV7-9 and TRBJ1-4, with TRBD1 matching over 7 bases. The trim removed 6 bases at V and 5 bases at J, leaving 3 bases unmatched. The CDR3 runs to 13 residues. Germline V CDR1 and CDR2: SEHNR, FQNEAQ (reference sequence). CDR3 sequence (DNA): TGTGCCAGCAGAGGGGGCGAGAATGAAAAACTGTTTTTT. Translating it yields CASRGGENEKLFF. The whole variable domain, remainder taken from reference TRBV7-9 and TRBJ1-4, is DTGVSQNPRHKITKRGQNVTFRCDPISEHNRLYWYRQTLGQGPEFLTYFQNEAQLEKSRLLSDRFSAERPKGSFSTLEIQRTEQGDSAMYLCASRGGENEKLFFGSGTQLSVL.

A remark on this clone: Other nucleotide sequences in the sample specify the same CDR3. The rearrangement links TRBV9 to TRBJ2-7, with D perhaps TRBD1 (6 bases). CDR3 length: 13 residues. V gave up 0 bases and J gave up 7 bases, with 11 bases separating them. Germline V CDR1 and CDR2: SGDLS, YYNGEE. In DNA, the CDR3 is TGTGCCAGCAGCGTAGTGGGGGCCGGGGAGCAGTACTTC. As protein: CASSVVGAGEQYF.